The 14 T cell receptor beta chains given below trace back to one sample, sequenced in a study of persistence of HIV-infected CD4 T cells. The libraries were made with immunoSEQ version 4 in survey mode. Profiling relied on immunoSEQ multiplex PCR, and the TCRdb table lists in-frame clones only, not all of them. The data contain about 45,000 clones, 90% to 95% of them seen just once; the ten biggest clones take up approximately 1.8%. These receptors have no identified antigens. Nonspecific anti-CD3/anti-CD28 bead stimulation represents the broad CD4+ T cell repertoire. Responding CD4+ T cells were sorted by upregulation of both CD40 ligand and CD69. This specimen consisted of CD4+ T cells sorted from PBMCs after approximately 18-hour stimulation, obtained from a patient who received antiretroviral therapy. The source is an adult man with HIV who was CMV-seropositive.

The V gene is TRBV6-5, the J gene TRBJ2-7, with D possibly being TRBD1 (7 bases). The CDR3 is 13 residues long. V was trimmed by 11 bases and J by 3 bases, leaving 17 bases between them. Germline lookup yields CDR1 MNHEY and CDR2 SVGAGI. CDR3 sequence reads: CAATRQGGYEQYF. The CDR3 DNA reads as TGTGCCGCGACAAGGCAGGGGGGCTACGAGCAGTACTTC.

This clone was observed once. The gene calls are TRBV7-3 and TRBJ2-3; 10 bases agree with TRBD1. This CDR3 has 15 amino acids. Germline CDR1 and CDR2: SGHTA and FQGTGA. The V gene end was trimmed by 5 bases and the J gene end by 2 bases; junction bases not matched to a gene: 4. This CDR3 reads CASSQDRGITDTQYF. The CDR3 DNA sequence: TGTGCCAGCAGCCAGGACAGGGGGATCACAGATACGCAGTATTTT.

V usage is TRBV12-3 or TRBV12-4 and J usage is TRBJ2-3, with D unresolved. Trimming left V 3 bases short and J 0 bases short, with 4 bases between. CDR3 size: 13 residues. CDR3 protein: CASSFYSTDTQYF. Written as DNA, the CDR3 is TGTGCCAGCAGTTTTTATAGCACAGATACGCAGTATTTT.

V and J are TRBV3-1 (or the pseudogene TRBV3-2) and TRBJ2-5, with D perhaps TRBD1 (5 bases). CDR1 LGHDT and CDR2 YNNKEL come from the germline V gene (reference sequence). V lost 1 base and J 5 bases, leaving 17 bases between the germline ends. This CDR3 region has 16 residues. CDR3 region: CASSQGRLLGPETQYF. CDR3 DNA: TGTGCCAGCAGCCAAGGACGGCTCCTGGGGCCTGAGACCCAGTACTTC.

The chain uses TRBV28 and TRBJ2-1, with unresolved D. The CDR3 length is 13 residues. Germline V gene sequence: CDR1 MDHEN, CDR2 SYDVKM. V was pared by 4 bases and J by 1 base, with 5 bases between. The CDR3 bases are TGTGCCAGCAGTTGGGTTTCCTACAATGAGCAGTTCTTC. Residues: CASSWVSYNEQFF.

The chain links TRBV7-2 to TRBJ1-2; D gene ambiguous. The germline V gene encodes CDR1 SGHTA and CDR2 FQGNSA. The germline V and J ends were trimmed by 5 bases and 6 bases, with 16 bases remaining between them. This CDR3 region has 14 residues. The CDR3 DNA reads TGTGCCAGCAGCGCTAGGCTGGGGATCAATGGCTACACCTTC. It encodes CASSARLGINGYTF.

The J gene is TRBJ1-1, the V gene TRBV25-1; D perhaps matches TRBD1 (5 bases). This CDR3 is 14 amino acids long. Germline V lookup: CDR1 MGHDK, CDR2 SYGVNS. V gave up 5 bases and J gave up 2 bases, with 12 bases separating them. CDR3 region: CASSPLGRNTEAFF. CDR3 bases: TGTGCCAGCAGTCCGTTGGGACGTAACACTGAAGCTTTCTTT.

This clone appeared a few times. The chain employs TRBV10-2 and TRBJ1-5; D may be TRBD1 (5 bases). Trimming removed 6 bases from V and 9 bases from J, with 15 bases in between. CDR1 is WSHSY and CDR2 is SAAADI in the germline V gene. This CDR3 has 13 residues. The CDR3 loop is CASRETVSGPQHF. CDR3 DNA sequence: TGCGCCAGCAGGGAGACAGTCTCGGGGCCCCAGCATTTT.

The chain combines TRBV6-5 with TRBJ2-7; 8 bases align to TRBD2. Germline V gene sequence: CDR1 MNHEY, CDR2 SVGAGI. The ends lost 6 bases at V and 6 bases at J; junction bases unmatched: 13. This CDR3 has 15 amino acids. The CDR3 nucleotides read TGTGCCAGCAGCACTACCGGGGGGGCCTCTAGCGAGCAGTACTTC. This gives the protein CASSTTGGASSEQYF.

This chain connects TRBV7-3 to TRBJ1-6; a weak D match, TRBD1 (5 bases). Trimming took off 4 bases at V and 7 bases at J, with 14 bases between the two ends. Germline CDR1 SGHTA, CDR2 FQGTGA. This CDR3 is built from 15 residues. Here the CDR3 DNA reads TGTGCCAGCAGCTCGGGGACCCCAGCCAATTCACCCCTCCACTTT. It translates to CASSSGTPANSPLHF.

The chain joins TRBV6-5 to TRBJ2-7; D might be TRBD1 (6 bases). Trimming cost V 6 bases and J 10 bases, with 16 bases left between them. CDR1 and CDR2 from the germline V gene are MNHEY and SVGAGI. The CDR3 contains 12 residues. The CDR3 nucleotides read TGTGCCAGCAGATTCCGAACGGGACAACAGTACTTC. It encodes CASRFRTGQQYF.

V and J are TRBV9 and TRBJ1-1; 8 bases agree with TRBD1. Germline V gene sequence: CDR1 SGDLS, CDR2 YYNGEE. V was pared by 3 bases and J by 3 bases, with 10 bases of the junction left unmatched. This CDR3 has 16 residues. The CDR3, as DNA: TGTGCCAGCAGCGCTTACGGACAGGGCATTCACACTGAAGCTTTCTTT. It codes for CASSAYGQGIHTEAFF.

This clone was detected once. The J gene is TRBJ2-2, the V gene TRBV2; D ambiguous. The CDR3 is 13 amino acids. Trimming cost V 3 bases and J 5 bases, with 7 bases left between them. Per the germline V gene, CDR1 is SNHLY and CDR2 is FYNNEI. CDR3 DNA: TGTGCCAGCAGTGAGACACAAACCGGGGAGCTGTTTTTT. Translated: CASSETQTGELFF.

Turning to this clone: This same CDR3 is encoded by further DNA sequences in the sample. The chain combines TRBV5-1 with TRBJ1-5; D unresolved. V gave up 0 bases and J gave up 0 bases, with 7 bases separating them. There are 15 residues in the CDR3. The germline CDR1 and CDR2 sequences are SGHRS and YFSETQ. The CDR3 here is CASSLDGGSNQPQHF. The CDR3 bases are TGCGCCAGCAGCTTGGACGGCGGTAGCAATCAGCCCCAGCATTTT.